The T cell receptor (beta chain) described here comes from a study of PD-L1 blockade in urothelial cancer. As for the study in general: In the patient group, most of the roughly 30 were males with bladder-origin urothelial cancer. Blood was subjected to analysis at 3 weeks (second dose) and 6 weeks following treatment start. Whole-study results and caveats: Where pretreatment blood TCR clonality fell below the median, better survival was predicted.

Each PCR reaction had synthetic TCR analog templates spiked into it. Sequencing used immunoSEQ multiplex PCR; TCRdb keeps in-frame clones, though not all of them. The sample includes roughly 46,000 clones, around 85% of them seen just once. The sample's time point: peripheral blood 6 weeks after treatment start. Trimming took 1 base from V and 4 from J, leaving 11 bases between them. This CDR3 spans 15 amino acids. In germline, CDR1 is SGHVS, CDR2 FNYEAQ. As concerns this clone: Its antigen is not known.

The specimen comprised PBMCs, sampled around atezolizumab (anti-PD-L1) treatment. The TCR comes from a man in his fifties with urothelial cancer. This chain links TRBV7-6 with TRBJ1-5, with D maybe TRBD1 (6 bases). The CDR3 loop reads CASSLDDRPNQPQHF. Written as DNA, the CDR3 is TGTGCCAGCAGCTTAGACGACAGGCCGAATCAGCCCCAGCATTTT.